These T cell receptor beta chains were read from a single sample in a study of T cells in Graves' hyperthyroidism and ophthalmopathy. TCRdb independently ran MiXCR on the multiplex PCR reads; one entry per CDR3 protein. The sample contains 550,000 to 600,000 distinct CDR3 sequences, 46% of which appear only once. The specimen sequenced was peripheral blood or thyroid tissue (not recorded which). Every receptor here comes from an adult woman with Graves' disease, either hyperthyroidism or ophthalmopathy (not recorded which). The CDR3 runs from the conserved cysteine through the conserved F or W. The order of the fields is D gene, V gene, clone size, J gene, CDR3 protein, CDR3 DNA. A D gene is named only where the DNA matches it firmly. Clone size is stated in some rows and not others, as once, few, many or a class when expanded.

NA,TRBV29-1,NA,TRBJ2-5,CSVEKGEETQYF,TGCAGCGTTGAAAAAGGGGAGGAGACCCAGTACTTC
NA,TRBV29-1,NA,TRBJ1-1,CSVELGSGTEAFF,TGCAGCGTTGAGCTGGGCAGTGGCACTGAAGCTTTCTTT
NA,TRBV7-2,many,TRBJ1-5,CASSLVVGAVPQHF,TGTGCCAGCAGCTTAGTTGTCGGCGCCGTGCCCCAGCATTTT
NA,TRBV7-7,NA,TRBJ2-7,CASSLATGTEQYF,TGTGCTAGCAGCTTAGCTACAGGGACCGAGCAGTACTTC
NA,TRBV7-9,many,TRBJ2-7,CASSFAPGHEQYF,TGTGCCAGCAGCTTTGCTCCGGGGCACGAGCAGTACTTC
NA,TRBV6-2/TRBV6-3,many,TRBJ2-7,CASSRRPETYEQYF,TGTGCCAGCAGTCGACGGCCAGAGACCTACGAGCAGTACTTC
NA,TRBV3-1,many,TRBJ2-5,CASSLDLDQETQYF,TGTGCCAGCAGCCTGGACTTGGACCAAGAGACCCAGTACTTC
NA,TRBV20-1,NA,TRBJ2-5,CSASLQNRGETQYF,TGCAGTGCTAGCTTACAAAATAGAGGGGAGACCCAGTACTTC
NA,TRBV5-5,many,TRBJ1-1,CASSLTGPQYMNTEAFF,TGTGCCAGCAGCCTCACAGGACCCCAGTATATGAACACTGAAGCTTTCTTT
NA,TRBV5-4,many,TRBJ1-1,CASSLALEAEAFF,TGTGCCAGCAGCTTGGCCTTGGAGGCTGAAGCTTTCTTT
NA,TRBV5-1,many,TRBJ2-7,CASRQKPYEQYF,TGCGCCAGCAGGCAGAAGCCCTACGAGCAGTACTTC
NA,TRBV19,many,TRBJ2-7,CASRPPDSYEQYF,TGTGCCAGTCGACCACCGGACTCCTACGAGCAGTACTTC
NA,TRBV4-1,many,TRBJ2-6,CASSLPGRTGANVLTF,TGCGCCAGCAGCCTTCCGGGCAGGACTGGGGCCAACGTCCTGACTTTC
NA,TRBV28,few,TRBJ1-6,CASSFFEGLGSPLHF,TGTGCCAGCAGTTTCTTCGAGGGACTGGGGTCACCCCTCCACTTT
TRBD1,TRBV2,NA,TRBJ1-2,CAISEEGTDLYGYTF,TGTGCCATCAGTGAGGAGGGGACAGACCTCTATGGCTACACCTTC
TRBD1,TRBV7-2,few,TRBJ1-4,CASSYGTGKKLFF,TGTGCCAGCAGCTACGGGACAGGGAAAAAACTGTTTTTT
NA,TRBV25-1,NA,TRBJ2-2,CASSLPLGLGVGELFF,TGTGCCAGCAGCCTACCGCTGGGGTTGGGTGTCGGGGAGCTGTTTTTT
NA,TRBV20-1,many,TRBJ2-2,CSARKRGRNTGELFF,TGCAGTGCTAGAAAGAGGGGCCGGAACACCGGGGAGCTGTTTTTT
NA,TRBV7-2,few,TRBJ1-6,CASSLEAAANNSPLHF,TGTGCCAGCAGCTTAGAAGCCGCTGCCAATAATTCACCCCTCCACTTT
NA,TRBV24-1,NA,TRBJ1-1,CAASGRNTKAFF,TGTGCCGCCTCCGGACGGAACACAAAAGCTTTCTTT
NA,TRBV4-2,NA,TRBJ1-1,CASRTTGQAFEAFF,TGTGCCAGCCGGACGACCGGGCAGGCTTTTGAAGCTTTCTTT
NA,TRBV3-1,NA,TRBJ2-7,CASSLIDRTYEQYF,TGTGCCAGCAGCCTGATCGACAGAACCTACGAGCAGTACTTC
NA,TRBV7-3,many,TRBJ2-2,CASRRTVNTGELFF,TGTGCCAGCAGACGGACGGTTAACACCGGGGAGCTGTTTTTT
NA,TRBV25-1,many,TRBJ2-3,CASRQGSTDTQYF,TGTGCCAGCAGACAGGGATCCACAGATACGCAGTATTTT
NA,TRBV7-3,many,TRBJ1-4,CASSLTQVANEELFF,TGTGCCAGCAGCTTAACACAGGTCGCGAATGAAGAACTGTTTTTT
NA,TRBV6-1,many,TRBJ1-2,CASTVRANYGYTF,TGTGCCAGCACCGTGAGAGCTAACTATGGCTACACCTTC
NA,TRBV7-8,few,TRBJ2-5,CASSAQTGFSVQETQYF,TGTGCCAGCAGCGCACAAACAGGGTTTTCGGTCCAAGAGACCCAGTACTTC
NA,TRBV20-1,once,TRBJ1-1,CSANDLWSTEAFF,TGCAGTGCCAACGATTTATGGAGCACTGAAGCTTTCTTT
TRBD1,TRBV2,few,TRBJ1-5,CASQGDSNQPQHF,TGTGCCAGCCAGGGGGATAGCAATCAGCCCCAGCATTTT
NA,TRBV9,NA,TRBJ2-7,CASSVRGEGYEQYF,TGTGCCAGCAGCGTACGGGGCGAAGGCTACGAGCAGTACTTC
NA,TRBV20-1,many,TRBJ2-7,CSARVTEQYF,TGCAGTGCTAGAGTGACGGAGCAGTACTTC
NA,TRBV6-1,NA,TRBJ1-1,CASSPVRVNSAFF,TGTGCCAGCAGTCCCGTCAGGGTTAATTCAGCTTTCTTT
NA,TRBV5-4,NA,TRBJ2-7,CARDGDYEQYF,TGTGCTAGAGACGGGGACTACGAGCAGTACTTC
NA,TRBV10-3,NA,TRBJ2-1,CAISRTEKSSYNEQFF,TGTGCCATCAGCCGGACGGAGAAGAGCTCCTACAATGAGCAGTTCTTC
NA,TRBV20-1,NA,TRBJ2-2,CSARTQRELFF,TGCAGTGCTAGAACTCAGCGGGAGCTGTTTTTT
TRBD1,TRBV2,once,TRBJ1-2,CASSIQGGYGYTF,TGTGCCAGCAGTATACAGGGGGGCTATGGCTACACCTTC
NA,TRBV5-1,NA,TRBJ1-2,CASSLWQGYTF,TGCGCCAGCAGCTTGTGGCAGGGCTACACCTTC
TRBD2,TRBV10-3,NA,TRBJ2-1,CAITTSGRGNEQFF,TGTGCCATCACCACTAGCGGGAGGGGGAATGAGCAGTTCTTC
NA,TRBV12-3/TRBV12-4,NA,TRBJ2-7,CASSLSLLEQYF,TGTGCCAGCAGTTTATCTCTCCTCGAGCAGTACTTC
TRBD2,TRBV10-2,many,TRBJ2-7,CATLSGSGTYEQYF,TGCGCCACCTTAAGCGGGAGCGGAACTTACGAGCAGTACTTC
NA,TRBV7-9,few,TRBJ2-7,CASSSFPYEQYF,TGTGCCAGCAGCTCCTTCCCCTACGAGCAGTACTTC
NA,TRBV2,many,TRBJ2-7,CASSLNRNYEQYF,TGTGCCAGCAGTCTTAACAGAAACTACGAGCAGTACTTC